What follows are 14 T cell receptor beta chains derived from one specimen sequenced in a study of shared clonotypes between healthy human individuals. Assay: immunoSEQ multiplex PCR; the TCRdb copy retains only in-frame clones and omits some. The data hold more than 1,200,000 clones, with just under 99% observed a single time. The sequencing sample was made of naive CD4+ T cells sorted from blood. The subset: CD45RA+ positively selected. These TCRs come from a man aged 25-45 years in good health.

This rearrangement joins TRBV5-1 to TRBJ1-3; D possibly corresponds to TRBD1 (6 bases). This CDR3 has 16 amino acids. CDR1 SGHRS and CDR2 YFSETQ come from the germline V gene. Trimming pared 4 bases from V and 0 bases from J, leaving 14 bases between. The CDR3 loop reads CASSPMGADSGNTIYF. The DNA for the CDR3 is TGCGCCAGCAGCCCTATGGGGGCTGACTCTGGAAACACCATATATTTT.

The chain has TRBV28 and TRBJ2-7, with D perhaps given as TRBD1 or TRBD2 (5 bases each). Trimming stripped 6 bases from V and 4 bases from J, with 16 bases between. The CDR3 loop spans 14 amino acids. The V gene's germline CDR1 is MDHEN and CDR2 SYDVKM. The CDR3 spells CASRTGTLFYEQYF. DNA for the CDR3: TGTGCCAGCAGGACCGGGACGCTCTTTTACGAGCAGTACTTC.

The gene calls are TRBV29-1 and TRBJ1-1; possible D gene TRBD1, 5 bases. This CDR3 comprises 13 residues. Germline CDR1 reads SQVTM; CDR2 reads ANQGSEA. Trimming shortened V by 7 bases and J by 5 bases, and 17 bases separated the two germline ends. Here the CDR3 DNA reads TGCAGCGGAACACTACAGGTCGGTACTGAAGCTTTCTTT. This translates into CSGTLQVGTEAFF. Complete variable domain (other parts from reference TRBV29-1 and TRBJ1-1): SAVISQKPSRDICQRGTSLTIQCQVDSQVTMMFWYRQQPGQSLTLIATANQGSEATYESGFVIDKFPISRPNLTFSTLTVSNMSPEDSSIYLCSGTLQVGTEAFFGQGTRLTVV.

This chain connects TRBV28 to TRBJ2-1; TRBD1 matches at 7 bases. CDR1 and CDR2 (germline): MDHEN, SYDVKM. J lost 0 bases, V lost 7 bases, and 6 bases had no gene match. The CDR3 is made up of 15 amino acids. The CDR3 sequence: CASNLGGFSYNEQFF. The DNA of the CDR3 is TGTGCCAGCAACTTAGGGGGCTTCTCCTACAATGAGCAGTTCTTC.

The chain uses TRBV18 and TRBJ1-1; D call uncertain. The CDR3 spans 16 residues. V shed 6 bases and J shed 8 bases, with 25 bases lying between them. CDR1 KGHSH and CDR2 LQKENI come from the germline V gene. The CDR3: CASSPQRGTKPWEAFF. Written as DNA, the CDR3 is TGTGCCAGCTCGCCCCAGAGAGGAACAAAACCTTGGGAAGCTTTCTTT.

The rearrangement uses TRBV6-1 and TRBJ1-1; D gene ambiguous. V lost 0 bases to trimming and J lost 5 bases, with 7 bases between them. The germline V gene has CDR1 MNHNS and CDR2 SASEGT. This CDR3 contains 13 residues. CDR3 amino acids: CASSEAYITEAFF. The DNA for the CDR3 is TGTGCCAGCAGTGAAGCGTACATAACTGAAGCTTTCTTT.

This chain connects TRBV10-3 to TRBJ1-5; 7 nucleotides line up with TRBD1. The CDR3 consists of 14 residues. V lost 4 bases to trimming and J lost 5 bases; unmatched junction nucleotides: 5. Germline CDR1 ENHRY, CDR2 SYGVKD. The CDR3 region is CAISGGDRDQPQHF. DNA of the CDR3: TGTGCCATCAGTGGAGGGGACAGAGATCAGCCCCAGCATTTT.

This chain's CDR3 is CASSPPGLWGKGEQYF. The DNA for the CDR3 is TGTGCCAGCAGCCCCCCGGGGTTGTGGGGCAAGGGCGAGCAGTACTTC. This chain connects TRBV7-8 to TRBJ2-7, with D perhaps given as TRBD1 or TRBD2 (5 bases each). This CDR3 region has 16 residues. V was cut by 5 bases and J by 6 bases, with 23 bases left in between. The germline gives CDR1 SGHVS, CDR2 FQNEAQ.

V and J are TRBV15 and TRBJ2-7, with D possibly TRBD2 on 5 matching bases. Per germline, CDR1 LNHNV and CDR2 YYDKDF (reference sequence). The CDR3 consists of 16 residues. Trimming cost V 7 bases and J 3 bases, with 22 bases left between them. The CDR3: CATTPSGTPLYYEQYF. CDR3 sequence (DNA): TGTGCCACCACCCCGAGCGGAACTCCGCTATACTACGAGCAGTACTTC.

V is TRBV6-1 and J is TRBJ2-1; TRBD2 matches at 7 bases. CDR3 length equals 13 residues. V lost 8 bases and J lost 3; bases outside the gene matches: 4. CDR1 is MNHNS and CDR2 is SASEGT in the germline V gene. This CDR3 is CASGLAVYNEQFF. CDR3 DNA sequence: TGTGCCAGCGGGCTAGCGGTCTACAATGAGCAGTTCTTC.

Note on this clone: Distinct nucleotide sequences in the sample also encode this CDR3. In DNA form, the CDR3 reads TGTGCCAGCTCTCCCAAAGAGGAGCAGTACTTC. This sequence encodes CASSPKEEQYF. V gene TRBV18 combines with J gene TRBJ2-7, with no clear D. The V end was cut by 6 bases, the J end by 7 bases, with 10 bases between. In germline, CDR1 is KGHSH, CDR2 LQKENI. CDR3 size: 11 residues.

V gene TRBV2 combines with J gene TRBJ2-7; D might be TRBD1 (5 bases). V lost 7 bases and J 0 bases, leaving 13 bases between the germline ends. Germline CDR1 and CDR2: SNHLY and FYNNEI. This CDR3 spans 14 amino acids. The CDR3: CASITQASSYEQYF. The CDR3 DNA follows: TGTGCCAGCATTACACAGGCCAGCTCCTACGAGCAGTACTTC.

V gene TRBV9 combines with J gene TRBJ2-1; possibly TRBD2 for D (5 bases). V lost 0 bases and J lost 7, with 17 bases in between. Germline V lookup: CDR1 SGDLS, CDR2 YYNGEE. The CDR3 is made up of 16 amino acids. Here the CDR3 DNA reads TGTGCCAGCAGCGTAGTGGGAGCTGGTCCGGGGAATGAGCAGTTCTTC. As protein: CASSVVGAGPGNEQFF.

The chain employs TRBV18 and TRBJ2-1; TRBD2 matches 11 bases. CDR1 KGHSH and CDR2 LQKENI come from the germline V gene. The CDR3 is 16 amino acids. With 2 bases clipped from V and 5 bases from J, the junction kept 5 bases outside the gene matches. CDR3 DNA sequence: TGTGCCAGCTCACCAAAACTAGCGGGAGCGGACAATGAGCAGTTCTTC. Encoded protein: CASSPKLAGADNEQFF.